This is a list of T cell receptor beta chains from one sample in a study of CD8 T cells in ankylosing spondylitis. TCRdb re-analysed the 5' RACE reads in MiXCR, keeping a single row per CDR3 protein. The table records about 220,000 distinct CDR3 sequences, 5.5% to 7.5% of them present only once. The specimen sequenced was blood, either unsorted or a sorted T cell fraction (not recorded which). These TCRs come from a male donor with ankylosing spondylitis. Each CDR3 is given without its conserved first and last residue. D genes are given only for firm matches.

TRBV6-4,TRBD2,ASSVPKREGSVTQY
TRBV9,-,ASSSSGDYLYEQY
TRBV5-1,TRBD1,ASTDRAGNTIY
TRBV4-3,TRBD1,ASSQVGQSSYNSPLH
TRBV7-2,-,ASSLDWSYEQY
TRBV11-2,-,ASSGQWPYGYT
TRBV4-3,-,ASSRASEKYNEQF
TRBV9,-,ASSVDVSSNQPQH
TRBV12-3/TRBV12-4,-,ASSLGIGDEYGYT
TRBV10-3,TRBD2,AITGLAGGLPETQY
TRBV4-2,-,ASSQDPDGRELF
TRBV7-9,TRBD2,ASSLASGGAGEQF
TRBV12-3/TRBV12-4,-,ASSSGYEQY
TRBV6-2/TRBV6-3,-,ASRRDKLPADYGYT
TRBV3-1,-,ASSQERGSGELF
TRBV7-9,TRBD2,ASSPAGGQADTQY
TRBV2,-,ASGGENEQF
TRBV12-3/TRBV12-4,TRBD1,ASSPLRGKADTQY
TRBV9,-,ASSVYWFGNSYNEQF
TRBV7-3,-,ASSPGPAFTLH